This T cell receptor beta chain derives from a study of PD-1 blockade in classical Hodgkin lymphoma. Study-wide findings and caveats: Reported baseline diversity: healthy donors highest, relapsed/refractory patients lowest.

V was shortened by 6 bases and J by 11 bases, with 17 bases between the two germline ends. Looked up from germline, CDR1 is LNHDA and CDR2 is SQIVND (reference sequence). The CDR3 spans 13 residues. TCRdb keeps only in-frame clones here, not all; method: immunoSEQ multiplex PCR. Seen here are roughly 29,000 clones, approximately 90% observed once, and the top ten hold 3.8%. Stated time point: newly diagnosed, previously untreated cHL patient sample. A comparison was provided by newly diagnosed, untreated classical Hodgkin lymphoma PBMCs. On this clone itself: Antigen specificity is unknown.

This chain connects TRBV19 to TRBJ2-1; D may be TRBD1 or TRBD2 (5 bases each). The specimen was peripheral blood mononuclear cells (PBMCs). The receptor was isolated from a human donor with classical Hodgkin lymphoma. The CDR3 nucleotides read TGTGCCAGTAGCCTTAACCGGGGCGGCCAGCAGTTCTTC. Its protein product is CASSLNRGGQQFF.